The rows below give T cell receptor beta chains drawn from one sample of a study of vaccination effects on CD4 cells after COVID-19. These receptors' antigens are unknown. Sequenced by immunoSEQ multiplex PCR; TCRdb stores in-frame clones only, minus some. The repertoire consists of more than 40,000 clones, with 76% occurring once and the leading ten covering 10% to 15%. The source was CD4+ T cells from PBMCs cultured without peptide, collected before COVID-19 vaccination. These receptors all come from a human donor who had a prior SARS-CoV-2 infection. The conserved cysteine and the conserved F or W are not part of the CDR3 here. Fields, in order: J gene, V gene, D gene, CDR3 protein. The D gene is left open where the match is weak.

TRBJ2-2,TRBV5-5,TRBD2,ASSVTSGRTGELF
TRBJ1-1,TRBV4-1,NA,ASSQDYQPSAGCDTEAF
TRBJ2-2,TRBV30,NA,AWRAWEAPTGELF
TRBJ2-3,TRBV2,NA,ASRQESAGYDTQY
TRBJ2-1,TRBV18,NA,ASSPSHEQF
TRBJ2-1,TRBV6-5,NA,ASSWVLGGGNEQF
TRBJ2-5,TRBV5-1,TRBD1,ASSLEGAAETQY
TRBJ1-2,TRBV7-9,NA,ASSLEGYGYT
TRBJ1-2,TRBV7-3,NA,ASSPYGANYGYT
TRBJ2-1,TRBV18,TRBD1,ASSPLRTGRNNEQF
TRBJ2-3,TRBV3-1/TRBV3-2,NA,ASSQSGTDTQY